Listed below are T cell receptor beta chains from one sample, sequenced in a study of blood T cell repertoires in COVID-19. Sequenced by immunoSEQ multiplex PCR; TCRdb stores in-frame clones only, minus some. The table shows about 150,000 clones, with roughly four fifths occurring only once. Sequences were obtained from peripheral blood. Receptors originate from a woman aged 80 or over with COVID-19, enrolled during active disease. Both conserved end residues are part of each CDR3. D genes are given only for firm matches. Expanded clones get a size class; other rows say once, few or many, or leave the size out.

NA TRBJ1-2 14 TRBD1 TRBV19 TGTGCCACCAGACCTAGACAGGGACTAGGGGGCTACACCTTC CATRPRQGLGGYTF
NA TRBJ1-3 16 TRBD1 TRBV9 TGTGCCAGCAGCGCCGACAGGGCCCTCTCTGGAAACACCATATATTTT CASSADRALSGNTIYF
NA TRBJ1-6 17 NA TRBV4-2 TGTGCCAGCAGCCAAGACAGGGCCGAATCCTATAATTCACCCCTCCACTTT CASSQDRAESYNSPLHF
NA TRBJ1-3 11 NA TRBV27 TGTGCCAGCAGTTTCGGGAACACCATATATTTT CASSFGNTIYF
NA TRBJ2-5 16 TRBD2 TRBV3-1/TRBV3-2 TGTGCCAGCAGCCAAGTCGCGGGGGGACCGGGAGAGACCCAGTACTTC CASSQVAGGPGETQYF
NA TRBJ1-1 15 TRBD1 TRBV18 TGTGCCAGCTCACCTCGGACAGGGGATGTCGCTGAAGCTTTCTTT CASSPRTGDVAEAFF
NA TRBJ2-7 12 TRBD1 TRBV29-1 TGCAGCGTCCGGGACAGGGAATTGCAGCAGTACTTC CSVRDRELQQYF
NA TRBJ2-3 16 TRBD2 TRBV28 TGTGCCAGCAGTCCACCCGGACTAGCCGGGGCAGATACGCAGTATTTT CASSPPGLAGADTQYF
NA TRBJ1-4 15 TRBD1 TRBV6-5 TGTGCCAGCAGTTTGGGGGACAGGCGGGATGAAAAACTGTTTTTT CASSLGDRRDEKLFF
once TRBJ1-6 15 NA TRBV5-1 TGCGCCAGCAGCTTGAACAGGGTGAATAATTCACCCCTCCACTTT CASSLNRVNNSPLHF
NA TRBJ1-1 14 NA TRBV5-1 TGCGCCAGCAGCTTGGCGTACGGTATCACTGAAGCTTTCTTT CASSLAYGITEAFF
NA TRBJ2-7 16 TRBD1 TRBV6-5 TGTGCCAGCAGTTCCCCCCGGGACAGAGGGTCGGGCGAGCAGTACTTC CASSSPRDRGSGEQYF
NA TRBJ1-1 17 NA TRBV18 TGTGCCAGCTCACCGACGACTTCCCGGATGGGGAACACTGAAGCTTTCTTT CASSPTTSRMGNTEAFF
NA TRBJ2-1 12 NA TRBV11-3 TGTGCCAGCAGCTCGACTCGCAATGAGCAGTTCTTC CASSSTRNEQFF
NA TRBJ2-7 15 TRBD2 TRBV7-2 TGTGCCAGCAGCTTAGAAGGCGCTAGCGGATACGAGCAGTACTTC CASSLEGASGYEQYF
many TRBJ1-2 13 TRBD1 TRBV28 TGTGCCAGCGACCGGACAGGCGCGTATGGCTACACCTTC CASDRTGAYGYTF
NA TRBJ2-5 15 TRBD2 TRBV6-5 TGTGCCAGCAGTTACTCTGCGGGGGGCCAAGAGACCCAGTACTTC CASSYSAGGQETQYF
NA TRBJ2-7 14 NA TRBV13 TGTGCCAGCAGCTTGCGGGAATCGACCTACGAGCAGTACTTC CASSLRESTYEQYF
NA TRBJ2-5 17 TRBD2 TRBV25-1 TGTGCCAGCAGTGAATATTGGCTAGCGGGGTTCCAAGAGACCCAGTACTTC CASSEYWLAGFQETQYF
NA TRBJ2-7 15 NA TRBV9 TGTGCCAGCAGCGTAGGGAGGGGGCTTTCCCACGAGCAGTACTTC CASSVGRGLSHEQYF
NA TRBJ2-7 14 NA TRBV27 TGTGCCAGCAGTCAAACGACTAGTAGCTACGAGCAGTACTTC CASSQTTSSYEQYF